This TCR beta chain was sequenced in a study of CD8+CD57+ T cells in acquired aplastic anemia. At the level of the study: Sorted CD4+ and CD8+ cells yielded DNA averaging around 3.2 ug.

The template used for profiling TCR beta VDJ and CDR3 was genomic DNA. TCRdb independently ran MiXCR on the reads; one entry per CDR3 protein. The sample gives over 150,000 distinct CDR3 sequences, roughly two thirds of which show up once; around 45% is in the top ten. Selection for sequencing was limited to patients who had shown CD8+CD57+ cell expansion by flow cytometry. General study results and limits: The number of CD8+ CDR3 sequences shared by patients and controls was approximately 28. Patients did not significantly differ from controls in CD8+ Simpson's diversity.

Worth noting for this clonotype: The antigen is unknown.

Trimming removed 8 bases at V and 4 bases at J, with 14 bases between. The CDR3 is made up of 13 amino acids. The germline CDR1 and CDR2 sequences are LNHDA and SQIVND (reference sequence). Sequencing used sorted CD4+, CD8+, or CD8+CD57+ T cells (not recorded which) from PBMCs. This chain uses TRBV19 with TRBJ1-1; TRBD1 might be the D (5 bases). This TCR came from a human donor with aplastic anemia. CDR3 protein: CASVRVRGTEAFF. CDR3 nucleotides: TGTGCCAGTGTCAGGGTTAGGGGCACTGAAGCTTTCTTT.